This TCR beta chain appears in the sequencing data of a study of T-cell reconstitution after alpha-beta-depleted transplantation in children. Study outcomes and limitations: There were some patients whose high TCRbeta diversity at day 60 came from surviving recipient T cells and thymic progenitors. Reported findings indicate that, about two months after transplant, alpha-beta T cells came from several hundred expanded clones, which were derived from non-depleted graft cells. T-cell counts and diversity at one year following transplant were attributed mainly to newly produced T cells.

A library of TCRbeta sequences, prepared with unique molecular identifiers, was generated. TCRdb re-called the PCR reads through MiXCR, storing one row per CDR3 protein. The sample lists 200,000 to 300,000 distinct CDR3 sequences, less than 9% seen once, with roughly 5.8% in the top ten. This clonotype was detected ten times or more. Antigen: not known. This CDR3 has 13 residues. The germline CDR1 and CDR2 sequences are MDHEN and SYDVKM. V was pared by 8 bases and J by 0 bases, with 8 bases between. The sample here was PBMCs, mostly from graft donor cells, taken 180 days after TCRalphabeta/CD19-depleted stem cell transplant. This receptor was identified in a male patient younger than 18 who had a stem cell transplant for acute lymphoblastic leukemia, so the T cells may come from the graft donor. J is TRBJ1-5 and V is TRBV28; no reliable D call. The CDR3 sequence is CASGVYSNQPQHF. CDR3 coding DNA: TGTGCCAGCGGGGTTTATAGCAATCAGCCCCAGCATTTT.